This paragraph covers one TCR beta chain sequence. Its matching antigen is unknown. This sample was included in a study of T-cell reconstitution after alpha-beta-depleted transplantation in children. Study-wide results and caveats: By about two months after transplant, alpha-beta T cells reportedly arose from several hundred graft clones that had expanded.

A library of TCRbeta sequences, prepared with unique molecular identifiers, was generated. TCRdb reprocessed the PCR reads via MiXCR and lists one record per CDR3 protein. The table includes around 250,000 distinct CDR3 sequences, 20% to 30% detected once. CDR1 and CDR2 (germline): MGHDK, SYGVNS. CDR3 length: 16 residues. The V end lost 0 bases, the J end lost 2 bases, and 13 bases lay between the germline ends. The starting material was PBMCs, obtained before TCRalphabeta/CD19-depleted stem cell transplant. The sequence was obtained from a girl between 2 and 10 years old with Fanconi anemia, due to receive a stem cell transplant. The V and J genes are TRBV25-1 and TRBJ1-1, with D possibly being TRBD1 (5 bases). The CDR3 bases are TGTGCCAGCAGTGAATATGCGGGGAGGGGAAACACTGAAGCTTTCTTT. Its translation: CASSEYAGRGNTEAFF.